This T cell receptor beta chain is from a study of T cell changes during pregnancy in multiple sclerosis. Trimming cost V 10 bases and J 7 bases; bases outside gene matches: 9. Germline lookup yields CDR1 ENHRY and CDR2 SYGVKD. The CDR3 is 14 residues long. Measured with immunoSEQ multiplex PCR; TCRdb has only the in-frame clones, and not every one. The repertoire includes about 38,000 clones, 80% to 95% of them detected once, and approximately 0.36% sits in the top ten. This specimen was CD4+ T cells from peripheral blood mononuclear cells, taken after pregnancy. The receptor was derived from a female donor in good health, enrolled as a control in a pregnancy study. The chain is built from TRBV10-3 and TRBJ2-1; 11 positions agree with TRBD2. DNA for the CDR3: TGTGCCACCGGTAGCGGGGGGGCGAAAAATGAGCAGTTCTTC. Encoded protein: CATGSGGAKNEQFF.